The 2 T cell receptor beta chains listed next were all sequenced from one sample in a study of blood T cell repertoires in COVID-19. Sequenced by immunoSEQ multiplex PCR; TCRdb stores in-frame clones only, minus some. The sample shows around 200,000 clones, 86% of them seen only once. Sequencing was done on a sample of PBMCs or T cells enriched from blood (not recorded which). These receptors were obtained from a woman aged 25 to 45 who had been exposed to COVID-19.

V usage is TRBV3-1 (or the pseudogene TRBV3-2) and J usage is TRBJ1-3, with a tentative D call TRBD1 (5 bases). Trimming left V 4 bases short and J 1 base short, with 8 bases between. In germline, CDR1 is LGHDT, CDR2 YNNKEL (reference sequence). The CDR3 totals 14 residues. CDR3 region: CASSLGGSGNTIYF. CDR3 coding DNA: TGTGCCAGCAGCCTGGGGGGTTCTGGAAACACCATATATTTT.

V gene TRBV7-2 combines with J gene TRBJ2-1, with 11 bases aligning to TRBD2. The CDR3 is made up of 15 amino acids. J was trimmed by 4 bases and V by 3 bases; bases with no gene match: 2. Per the germline V gene, CDR1 is SGHTA and CDR2 is FQGNSA. CDR3: CASSFTSGGYNEQFF. CDR3 in DNA: TGTGCCAGCAGCTTTACTAGCGGGGGATACAATGAGCAGTTCTTC.